Listed below are T cell receptor beta chains from one sample, sequenced in a study of CD8 T cells in Susac syndrome. TCRdb passed the immunoSEQ multiplex PCR reads through MiXCR, listing each CDR3 protein once. The sample consists of about 190,000 distinct CDR3 sequences, roughly 92% of them appearing once. Sequenced sample: CD4+ T cells from PBMCs. The receptor source for this set is a human donor in good health. CDR3s include the opening cysteine and the closing phenylalanine or tryptophan. A D gene is named only where the DNA matches it firmly. Clone size is shown for a subset of rows, as once, few, many or a class of expanded clone.

NA	TRBJ1-5	TRBD1	TRBV6-6	CASSYRGQFNQPQHF	TGTGCCAGCAGCTACAGGGGGCAATTCAATCAGCCCCAGCATTTT
once	TRBJ2-7	NA	TRBV28	CASTLLRDSEQYF	TGTGCCAGCACCCTCCTCCGGGACTCCGAGCAGTACTTC
NA	TRBJ2-3	NA	TRBV12-3/TRBV12-4	CASSSPRAVQADTQYF	TGTGCCAGCAGCTCCCCGCGAGCCGTCCAGGCAGATACGCAGTATTTT
NA	TRBJ1-2	NA	TRBV5-8	CASSFAGLNTF	TGTGCCAGCAGCTTCGCGGGGTTGAACACCTTC
NA	TRBJ1-5	NA	TRBV12-3/TRBV12-4	CASSLGDRGQPQHF	TGTGCCAGCAGTTTAGGGGATAGGGGTCAGCCCCAGCATTTT
NA	TRBJ2-1	NA	TRBV20-1	CSARGEGHQGNEQFF	TGCAGTGCTAGAGGGGAGGGACACCAAGGTAATGAGCAGTTCTTC
once	TRBJ1-6	NA	TRBV7-6	CASSSDLSYNSPLHF	TGTGCCAGCAGCTCTGACCTCTCCTATAATTCACCCCTCCACTTT
NA	TRBJ1-5	TRBD1	TRBV29-1	CSAKTGDNQPQHF	TGCAGCGCCAAGACAGGGGACAATCAGCCCCAGCATTTT
once	TRBJ2-2	NA	TRBV7-9	CASSPSGSANTGELFF	TGTGCCAGCAGTCCCTCAGGGTCCGCGAACACCGGGGAGCTGTTTTTT
NA	TRBJ1-1	NA	TRBV7-2	CASSLAPEMNTEAFF	TGTGCCAGCAGCTTAGCGCCCGAAATGAACACTGAAGCTTTCTTT
NA	TRBJ2-5	NA	TRBV7-9	CASSLAIFGQGGETQYF	TGTGCCAGCAGCTTAGCCATATTCGGACAGGGAGGGGAGACCCAGTACTTC
NA	TRBJ2-6	NA	TRBV29-1	CSVEGSGANVLTF	TGCAGCGTTGAGGGCTCTGGGGCCAACGTCCTGACTTTC
once	TRBJ2-7	TRBD2	TRBV20-1	CSASGDLYGQYF	TGCAGTGCCAGCGGGGACCTCTATGGGCAGTACTTC
once	TRBJ2-5	NA	TRBV3-1	CASSQARRQTQYF	TGTGCCAGCAGCCAAGCGAGGAGGCAGACCCAGTACTTC
NA	TRBJ1-4	TRBD1	TRBV18	CASSAGQSNEKLFF	TGTGCCAGCTCAGCGGGACAGAGTAATGAAAAACTGTTTTTT
once	TRBJ2-2	NA	TRBV7-7	CASSQGNPNTGEPFF	TGTGCTAGCAGCCAGGGTAACCCGAACACCGGGGAGCCGTTTTTT
NA	TRBJ2-1	TRBD2	TRBV10-3	CAIRGPGTRVDEQFF	TGTGCCATCAGGGGACCTGGGACTAGGGTCGATGAGCAGTTCTTC
NA	TRBJ1-1	TRBD1	TRBV5-1	CASSLLGQGNTEAFF	TGCGCCAGCAGCTTACTGGGACAGGGTAACACTGAAGCTTTCTTT
NA	TRBJ2-2	TRBD1	TRBV28	CASTSRDRGNTGELFF	TGTGCCAGCACCTCCCGGGACAGGGGGAACACCGGGGAGCTGTTTTTT
NA	TRBJ1-1	TRBD1	TRBV20-1	CSSLTGAYPRNTEVFF	TGCAGTTCCTTGACAGGGGCTTACCCTAGGAACACTGAAGTTTTCTTT
NA	TRBJ1-5	NA	TRBV15	CATSRDVLSSNQPQHF	TGTGCCACCAGCAGAGATGTATTGAGTAGCAATCAGCCCCAGCATTTT
NA	TRBJ2-7	TRBD2	TRBV9	CASSAQLIGGTDEQYF	TGTGCCAGCAGCGCCCAGTTGATCGGGGGGACCGACGAGCAGTACTTC
NA	TRBJ1-6	NA	TRBV20-1	CSAPITRKSSYNSPLHF	TGCAGTGCTCCGATAACTAGGAAGAGCTCCTATAATTCACCCCTCCACTTT
NA	TRBJ1-1	NA	TRBV6-6	CASSAGRTEAFF	TGTGCCAGCAGTGCCGGCCGCACTGAAGCTTTCTTT
NA	TRBJ1-1	NA	TRBV4-1	CASSQDPGYTDEAFF	TGCGCCAGCAGCCAAGATCCGGGTTACACAGACGAAGCTTTCTTT
NA	TRBJ1-1	NA	TRBV30	CAWSPAVEAFF	TGTGCCTGGAGTCCGGCGGTGGAAGCTTTCTTT
NA	TRBJ1-1	NA	TRBV4-2	CASSRTTQGRTEAFF	TGTGCCAGCAGCCGAACAACCCAGGGGCGGACTGAAGCTTTCTTT
once	TRBJ1-5	NA	TRBV30	CAWSRDARQPQHF	TGTGCCTGGTCCCGGGACGCTCGACAGCCCCAGCATTTT
NA	TRBJ1-1	NA	TRBV30	CGLGGNTEAFF	TGTGGGTTAGGGGGGAACACTGAAGCTTTCTTT
NA	TRBJ1-1	NA	TRBV7-9	CASSLTSIPTEAFF	TGTGCCAGCAGCTTAACTAGTATCCCCACTGAAGCTTTCTTT
once	TRBJ2-7	NA	TRBV7-2	CASSSTLSGEQYF	TGTGCCAGCAGCTCAACTTTGTCGGGCGAGCAGTACTTC
NA	TRBJ1-3	NA	TRBV19	CASTPQVPDGNTIYF	TGTGCCAGTACCCCACAGGTCCCGGATGGAAACACCATATATTTT
NA	TRBJ1-2	NA	TRBV3-1	CASSQWGVLGDPNYGYTF	TGTGCCAGCAGCCAATGGGGGGTTCTGGGGGACCCTAACTATGGCTACACCTTC
NA	TRBJ1-2	NA	TRBV4-1	CASSRPDTSGNGYTF	TGCGCCAGCAGCCGTCCGGACACGTCGGGCAATGGCTACACCTTC
NA	TRBJ1-1	NA	TRBV19	CASSEGGRPRGAFF	TGTGCCAGTAGCGAAGGGGGGCGCCCGAGAGGGGCTTTCTTT
NA	TRBJ2-1	NA	TRBV19	CASIDRNNEQFF	TGTGCCAGTATAGACAGAAACAATGAGCAGTTCTTC
NA	TRBJ2-5	NA	TRBV7-2	CASSLDVGQKTQYF	TGTGCCAGCAGCTTGGATGTAGGACAGAAGACCCAGTACTTC
NA	TRBJ1-4	NA	TRBV7-8	CASSLDRLGEKLFF	TGTGCCAGCAGCTTAGATCGCTTAGGGGAAAAACTGTTTTTT
NA	TRBJ2-3	TRBD2	TRBV20-1	CSAIRLRGVYSTDTQYF	TGCAGTGCTATTCGCTTGCGGGGGGTTTATAGCACAGATACGCAGTATTTT
NA	TRBJ2-1	NA	TRBV2	CASSPGFYNEQFF	TGTGCCAGCAGTCCGGGGTTCTACAATGAGCAGTTCTTC
NA	TRBJ2-7	NA	TRBV27	CASSPHGANEQYF	TGTGCCAGCAGTCCTCATGGGGCCAACGAGCAGTACTTC
NA	TRBJ2-2	NA	TRBV5-1	CASSLGQFTGELFF	TGCGCCAGCAGCTTGGGACAGTTCACCGGGGAGCTGTTTTTT
NA	TRBJ2-1	TRBD1	TRBV5-4	CASRRTGVEGEQFF	TGTGCCAGCAGACGGACAGGGGTAGAGGGTGAGCAGTTCTTC
NA	TRBJ2-7	NA	TRBV12-3/TRBV12-4	CASSFDRISSYEQYF	TGTGCCAGCAGTTTTGACAGGATAAGCTCCTACGAGCAGTACTTC
few	TRBJ1-2	TRBD1	TRBV5-1	CASSLGQGANYGYTF	TGTGCCAGCAGCTTAGGTCAGGGGGCGAACTATGGCTACACCTTC
NA	TRBJ1-2	TRBD1	TRBV29-1	CSVKPTGGGGYTF	TGCAGCGTAAAACCCACAGGGGGTGGTGGCTACACCTTC
NA	TRBJ2-1	TRBD1	TRBV5-1	CASSYRTGLSEQFF	TGCGCCAGCAGCTACCGGACAGGGCTTAGTGAGCAGTTCTTC
NA	TRBJ1-6	TRBD1	TRBV14	CASSHTGGNSPLHF	TGTGCCAGCAGCCATACAGGGGGAAATTCACCCCTCCACTTT